The rows below give T cell receptor beta chains drawn from one sample of a study of cytomegalovirus exposure and HLA in healthy donors. Profiled with immunoSEQ multiplex PCR; TCRdb holds only in-frame clones, not every one. This sample has over 65,000 clones, with about 93% found just once. The sample consisted of PBMCs. The receptors shown here come from a woman aged 18 to 35 in good health and CMV-seropositive. The CDR3 runs from the conserved cysteine through the conserved F or W. The order of the fields is V gene, J gene, clone size, D gene, CDR3 protein, CDR3 DNA. The D gene is left open where the match is weak. Not every row has a clone size; where given, it reads once, few, many or a size class.

V gene: TRBV19; J gene: TRBJ1-5; clone size: -; D gene: -; CDR3 protein: CASSIRGEGEGGNQPQHF; CDR3 DNA: TGTGCCAGTAGTATAAGGGGCGAGGGGGAGGGAGGCAATCAGCCCCAGCATTTT
V gene: TRBV5-5; J gene: TRBJ1-5; clone size: once; D gene: -; CDR3 protein: CASSPGAGGQPQHF; CDR3 DNA: TGTGCCAGCAGCCCAGGGGCGGGGGGGCAGCCCCAGCATTTT
V gene: TRBV7-3; J gene: TRBJ1-1; clone size: -; D gene: -; CDR3 protein: CASSSQGGGSTEAFF; CDR3 DNA: TGTGCCAGCAGCTCCCAAGGGGGGGGTAGCACTGAAGCTTTCTTT
V gene: TRBV6-5; J gene: TRBJ1-2; clone size: -; D gene: -; CDR3 protein: CASTQGRGYTF; CDR3 DNA: TGTGCCAGCACACAGGGACGTGGCTACACCTTC
V gene: TRBV11-2; J gene: TRBJ2-1; clone size: -; D gene: TRBD2; CDR3 protein: CASSPTGTSGYNEQFF; CDR3 DNA: TGTGCCAGCAGCCCTACCGGGACTAGCGGGTACAATGAGCAGTTCTTC
V gene: TRBV5-6; J gene: TRBJ1-4; clone size: -; D gene: -; CDR3 protein: CASSFDRLNEKLFF; CDR3 DNA: TGTGCCAGCAGCTTCGACAGGTTGAATGAAAAACTGTTTTTT
V gene: TRBV11-2; J gene: TRBJ2-2; clone size: -; D gene: -; CDR3 protein: CASSLEVRPIGGELFF; CDR3 DNA: TGTGCCAGCAGCTTAGAAGTGCGTCCTATCGGGGGGGAGCTGTTTTTT
V gene: TRBV5-4; J gene: TRBJ1-2; clone size: -; D gene: -; CDR3 protein: CASSFTQGFGYGYTF; CDR3 DNA: TGTGCCAGCAGCTTCACGCAGGGGTTTGGCTATGGCTACACCTTC
V gene: TRBV4-3; J gene: TRBJ1-4; clone size: -; D gene: -; CDR3 protein: CASSHRPGEEEKLFF; CDR3 DNA: TGCGCCAGCAGCCATCGGCCAGGGGAAGAGGAAAAACTGTTTTTT
V gene: TRBV7-2; J gene: TRBJ1-1; clone size: -; D gene: -; CDR3 protein: CASSSRRGTEAFF; CDR3 DNA: TGTGCCAGCAGCTCGCGGAGGGGCACTGAAGCTTTCTTT
V gene: TRBV14; J gene: TRBJ2-7; clone size: -; D gene: -; CDR3 protein: CASSLGLGGGYEQYF; CDR3 DNA: TGTGCCAGCAGCCTGGGGTTAGGCGGAGGCTACGAGCAGTACTTC
V gene: TRBV18; J gene: TRBJ2-3; clone size: -; D gene: -; CDR3 protein: CASLGPDTQYF; CDR3 DNA: TGTGCCAGCCTGGGGCCAGATACGCAGTATTTT
V gene: TRBV5-1; J gene: TRBJ2-2; clone size: -; D gene: TRBD1; CDR3 protein: CASSFRWTGGIAGELFF; CDR3 DNA: TGCGCCAGCAGCTTTCGGTGGACAGGGGGGATAGCCGGGGAGCTGTTTTTT
V gene: TRBV5-1; J gene: TRBJ1-4; clone size: -; D gene: TRBD1; CDR3 protein: CASSAAGGAGTNEKLFF; CDR3 DNA: TGCGCCAGCAGCGCGGCAGGGGGCGCGGGAACTAATGAAAAACTGTTTTTT
V gene: TRBV10-1; J gene: TRBJ2-1; clone size: once; D gene: TRBD1; CDR3 protein: CASSDPGQGTYNEQFF; CDR3 DNA: TGCGCCAGCAGTGATCCGGGACAGGGCACCTACAATGAGCAGTTCTTC
V gene: TRBV15; J gene: TRBJ1-6; clone size: -; D gene: -; CDR3 protein: CATSRDRGRISPLHF; CDR3 DNA: TGTGCCACCAGCAGAGATCGGGGGAGGATTTCACCCCTCCACTTT
V gene: TRBV25-1; J gene: TRBJ2-3; clone size: -; D gene: -; CDR3 protein: CASSRGTATDTQYF; CDR3 DNA: TGTGCCAGCAGCCGGGGGACAGCCACAGATACGCAGTATTTT
V gene: TRBV5-4; J gene: TRBJ2-2; clone size: -; D gene: TRBD2; CDR3 protein: CASSLSSGGLNTGELFF; CDR3 DNA: TGTGCCAGCAGCTTGAGTAGCGGGGGCCTTAACACCGGGGAGCTGTTTTTT
V gene: TRBV4-2; J gene: TRBJ1-5; clone size: -; D gene: TRBD1; CDR3 protein: CASSQDQRTGGAAQPQHF; CDR3 DNA: TGTGCCAGCAGCCAAGATCAGAGGACAGGGGGCGCGGCTCAGCCCCAGCATTTT
V gene: TRBV2; J gene: TRBJ1-1; clone size: once; D gene: TRBD1; CDR3 protein: CASSWDREAFF; CDR3 DNA: TGTGCCAGCAGTTGGGACAGAGAAGCTTTCTTT
V gene: TRBV5-1; J gene: TRBJ2-7; clone size: -; D gene: TRBD1; CDR3 protein: CASSLVSQGAGYEQYF; CDR3 DNA: TGCGCCAGCAGCTTGGTCTCGCAGGGGGCTGGCTACGAGCAGTACTTC
V gene: TRBV30; J gene: TRBJ1-4; clone size: -; D gene: TRBD1; CDR3 protein: CAWSVMYGQGDSNEKLFF; CDR3 DNA: TGTGCCTGGAGCGTGATGTATGGACAGGGAGACTCCAATGAAAAACTGTTTTTT
V gene: TRBV27; J gene: TRBJ2-1; clone size: -; D gene: -; CDR3 protein: CASVLLLPSSYNEQFF; CDR3 DNA: TGTGCCAGCGTCTTGCTACTTCCGAGCTCCTACAATGAGCAGTTCTTC
V gene: TRBV25-1; J gene: TRBJ1-1; clone size: few; D gene: -; CDR3 protein: CASSDQATEAFF; CDR3 DNA: TGTGCCAGCAGTGATCAGGCCACTGAAGCTTTCTTT
V gene: TRBV4-1; J gene: TRBJ2-7; clone size: once; D gene: -; CDR3 protein: CASSQTGTGTYEQYF; CDR3 DNA: TGCGCCAGCAGCCAAACCGGGACTGGAACCTACGAGCAGTACTTC
V gene: TRBV11-2; J gene: TRBJ1-3; clone size: -; D gene: -; CDR3 protein: CASSFTGTLGNTIYF; CDR3 DNA: TGTGCCAGCAGCTTTACCGGGACACTAGGAAACACCATATATTTT
V gene: TRBV7-9; J gene: TRBJ2-7; clone size: -; D gene: TRBD1; CDR3 protein: CASSLTPGQGWYEQYF; CDR3 DNA: TGTGCCAGCAGCCTTACACCGGGACAGGGATGGTACGAGCAGTACTTC
V gene: TRBV7-8; J gene: TRBJ1-1; clone size: -; D gene: -; CDR3 protein: CASSSSITGNTEAFF; CDR3 DNA: TGTGCCAGCAGCTCATCAATTACAGGGAACACTGAAGCTTTCTTT
V gene: TRBV9; J gene: TRBJ2-7; clone size: -; D gene: -; CDR3 protein: CASSVARQGYEQYF; CDR3 DNA: TGTGCCAGCAGCGTAGCTCGCCAGGGCTACGAGCAGTACTTC
V gene: TRBV7-9; J gene: TRBJ2-3; clone size: once; D gene: -; CDR3 protein: CASSFDQNTQYF; CDR3 DNA: TGTGCCAGCAGCTTTGATCAGAATACGCAGTATTTT
V gene: TRBV5-4; J gene: TRBJ2-1; clone size: once; D gene: TRBD2; CDR3 protein: CASSVMGLAEYNEQFF; CDR3 DNA: TGTGCCAGCAGCGTGATGGGACTAGCTGAATACAATGAGCAGTTCTTC
V gene: TRBV7-6; J gene: TRBJ1-2; clone size: -; D gene: TRBD1; CDR3 protein: CASSPSDRGVANYGYTF; CDR3 DNA: TGTGCCAGCAGCCCCTCAGACAGGGGCGTAGCTAACTATGGCTACACCTTC
V gene: TRBV29-1; J gene: TRBJ2-5; clone size: -; D gene: TRBD2; CDR3 protein: CTYQDPIAGETQYF; CDR3 DNA: TGCACCTACCAAGACCCGATAGCGGGAGAGACCCAGTACTTC
V gene: TRBV13; J gene: TRBJ2-1; clone size: -; D gene: -; CDR3 protein: CASSWASGNEQFF; CDR3 DNA: TGTGCCAGCAGCTGGGCCTCTGGAAATGAGCAGTTCTTC
V gene: TRBV7-6; J gene: TRBJ1-4; clone size: -; D gene: TRBD1; CDR3 protein: CASSLRTGAREKLFF; CDR3 DNA: TGTGCCAGCAGCTTACGGACAGGGGCAAGGGAAAAACTGTTTTTT
V gene: TRBV6-6; J gene: TRBJ2-1; clone size: -; D gene: TRBD2; CDR3 protein: CASSSASGSSYNEQFF; CDR3 DNA: TGTGCCAGCAGTTCCGCAAGCGGGAGCTCCTACAATGAGCAGTTCTTC
V gene: TRBV6-6; J gene: TRBJ1-1; clone size: -; D gene: -; CDR3 protein: CASTLMGSPAGSEAFF; CDR3 DNA: TGTGCCAGCACCCTCATGGGCAGCCCTGCGGGATCTGAAGCTTTCTTT
V gene: TRBV4-2; J gene: TRBJ1-5; clone size: -; D gene: -; CDR3 protein: CASSQGDVGGQPQHF; CDR3 DNA: TGTGCCAGCAGCCAGGGCGACGTGGGGGGTCAGCCCCAGCATTTT
V gene: TRBV12-5; J gene: TRBJ1-1; clone size: -; D gene: -; CDR3 protein: CASGLGRLEAFF; CDR3 DNA: TGTGCTAGTGGTTTGGGACGACTTGAAGCTTTCTTT
V gene: TRBV5-6; J gene: TRBJ2-7; clone size: -; D gene: TRBD1; CDR3 protein: CASSWDREDEQYF; CDR3 DNA: TGTGCCAGCAGCTGGGACAGGGAAGACGAGCAGTACTTC
V gene: TRBV13; J gene: TRBJ2-2; clone size: -; D gene: TRBD1; CDR3 protein: CASSHQAQGDTGELFF; CDR3 DNA: TGTGCCAGCAGCCATCAGGCACAGGGGGACACCGGGGAGCTGTTTTTT
V gene: TRBV4-1; J gene: TRBJ2-2; clone size: -; D gene: TRBD1; CDR3 protein: CASSPQTGTVPGELFF; CDR3 DNA: TGCGCCAGCAGCCCCCAAACCGGGACAGTACCCGGGGAGCTGTTTTTT
V gene: TRBV10-2; J gene: TRBJ2-7; clone size: -; D gene: TRBD2; CDR3 protein: CASSDVVSGSLWEQYF; CDR3 DNA: TGCGCCAGCAGCGACGTGGTTAGCGGGAGTTTATGGGAGCAGTACTTC
V gene: TRBV5-6; J gene: TRBJ1-1; clone size: -; D gene: TRBD1; CDR3 protein: CASSLDRGRDTEAFF; CDR3 DNA: TGTGCCAGCAGCTTGGACAGGGGGCGGGACACTGAAGCTTTCTTT
V gene: TRBV30; J gene: TRBJ1-1; clone size: -; D gene: -; CDR3 protein: CAWREARNTEAFF; CDR3 DNA: TGTGCCTGGAGAGAGGCGCGGAACACTGAAGCTTTCTTT
V gene: TRBV11-3; J gene: TRBJ2-7; clone size: -; D gene: TRBD1; CDR3 protein: CASSTTGTGNRYEQYF; CDR3 DNA: TGTGCCAGCAGCACAACCGGGACAGGGAATCGGTACGAGCAGTACTTC
V gene: TRBV11-2; J gene: TRBJ2-3; clone size: -; D gene: TRBD1; CDR3 protein: CASSSRFEGARDTQYF; CDR3 DNA: TGTGCCAGCAGCTCCCGGTTCGAGGGGGCGCGAGATACGCAGTATTTT
V gene: TRBV7-2; J gene: TRBJ1-2; clone size: -; D gene: TRBD1; CDR3 protein: CASSLGRDRASNYGYTF; CDR3 DNA: TGTGCCAGCAGCTTAGGAAGGGACAGGGCCTCTAACTATGGCTACACCTTC
V gene: TRBV30; J gene: TRBJ2-2; clone size: -; D gene: TRBD1; CDR3 protein: CAWSVPLGQAPTGELFF; CDR3 DNA: TGTGCCTGGAGTGTACCCTTAGGACAGGCGCCCACCGGGGAGCTGTTTTTT